The rows below give T cell receptor beta chains drawn from one sample of a study of blood T cell repertoires in COVID-19. The method was immunoSEQ multiplex PCR; TCRdb's version includes in-frame clones alone and lacks a portion of them. The repertoire holds 300,000 to 350,000 clones, with approximately 88% as singletons. The sample taken for sequencing was PBMCs or T cells enriched from blood (not recorded which). All receptors derive from a man between 25 and 39 years old who had recovered from COVID-19. The CDR3 runs from the conserved cysteine through the conserved F or W.

v_gene | len | CDR3aa
TRBV5-1 | 14 | CASSLAQGAGEQYF
TRBV18 | 18 | CASSARQGRMTGAGELFF
TRBV3-1/TRBV3-2 | 13 | CASSQVKGVGYTF
TRBV28 | 11 | CASSDSFGQYF
TRBV11-2 | 13 | CASSLIQVHGYTF
TRBV5-1 | 13 | CASSLARDYEAFF
TRBV10-3 | 13 | CAIRRDINTEAFF
TRBV9 | 17 | CASSLSRTSANTGELFF
TRBV21-1 | 13 | CASSKDSLETQYF
TRBV2 | 14 | CASSEDRGNYGYTF
TRBV20-1 | 14 | CSASEAGNTGELFF
TRBV3-1/TRBV3-2 | 16 | CASSQLAGGSYNEQFF
TRBV2 | 14 | CASSKMDRYTEAFF
TRBV11-2 | 15 | CASSLSGGDQETQYF
TRBV7-8 | 13 | CASRRATNEKLFF
TRBV5-1 | 15 | CASSLVTGGHEKLFF
TRBV5-6 | 14 | CASSFGTGPVIQYF
TRBV18 | 15 | CASSEGQVFNQPQHF
TRBV2 | 15 | CASSGGGQVPYEQYF
TRBV5-4 | 16 | CASSPTARESYNEQFF
TRBV9 | 15 | CASSASGGFHEKLFF
TRBV7-6 | 15 | CASSLGTLTTYEQYF
TRBV7-8 | 16 | CASSPTWGGLYNEQFF
TRBV10-3 | 11 | CAIQGAWELFF
TRBV9 | 14 | CASSSVARTDTQYF
TRBV25-1 | 16 | CASSWTGGGSTDTQYF
TRBV7-9 | 17 | CASSFGLAGRSWPTQYF
TRBV5-1 | 16 | CASSRHRQGGENTQYF
TRBV10-2 | 15 | CASSDGGGAVDTQYF
TRBV18 | 12 | CASSPEVKGYTF
TRBV19 | 16 | CTSSPRTGGSNYGYTF
TRBV19 | 16 | CASTPPGGEGTGELFF
TRBV5-1 | 14 | CASETGGNTGELFF
TRBV14 | 16 | CASSQERGGFYNEQFF
TRBV10-3 | 15 | CAISESLGANSPLHF
TRBV5-4 | 16 | CASSRQGNSGANVLTF
TRBV6-1 | 17 | CASSAWDTSDSNQPQHF
TRBV28 | 12 | CASSYGNSPLHF
TRBV7-2 | 16 | CASSLGGLAKYNEQFF
TRBV3-1/TRBV3-2 | 16 | CASSQLAGGSYNEQFF
TRBV6-1 | 15 | CASSESIGTGYGYTF
TRBV28 | 13 | CASSLAGGGGYTF
TRBV10-1 | 13 | CASSEGHLYGYTF